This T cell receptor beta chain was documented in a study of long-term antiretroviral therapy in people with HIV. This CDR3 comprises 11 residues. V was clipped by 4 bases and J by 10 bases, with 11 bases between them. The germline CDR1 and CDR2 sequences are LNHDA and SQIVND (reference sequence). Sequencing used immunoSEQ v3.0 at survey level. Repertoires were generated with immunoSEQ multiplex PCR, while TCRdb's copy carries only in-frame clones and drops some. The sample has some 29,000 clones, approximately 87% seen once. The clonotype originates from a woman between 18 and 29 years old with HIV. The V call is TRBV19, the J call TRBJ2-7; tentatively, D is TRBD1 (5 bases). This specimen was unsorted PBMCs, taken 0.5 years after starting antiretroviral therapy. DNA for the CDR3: TGTGCCAGTAGTAATCGACAGCATCAGTACTTC. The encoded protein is CASSNRQHQYF.